This is a list of T cell receptor beta chains from one sample in a study of cytomegalovirus exposure and HLA in healthy donors. The assay was immunoSEQ multiplex PCR, and TCRdb's table has in-frame clones only and misses some. This table has under 200,000 clones, approximately 85% appearing once. Sequencing was performed on PBMCs. These receptor sequences come from a man between 18 and 35 years old in good health and CMV-seropositive. Each CDR3 is given with its conserved first and last residue. A D gene is named only where the DNA matches it firmly. Rows give clone size only sometimes, using once, few, many, or a class for an expanded clone.

clone_size j_call v_call d_call cdr3_nt cdr3_aa
once TRBJ2-7 TRBV10-3 TRBD1 TGTGCCATCAGTGAGTCGTACAGGGGAGCTCTCGAGCAGTACTTC CAISESYRGALEQYF
- TRBJ2-5 TRBV18 - TGTGCCAGCTCACCCAGGCAAGAGACCCAGTACTTC CASSPRQETQYF
- TRBJ2-5 TRBV7-9 - TGTTCCAGCAGCTCCACCGACTGGAACCAAGAGACCCAGTACTTC CSSSSTDWNQETQYF
- TRBJ2-7 TRBV29-1 TRBD2 TGCAGCGTTCGTCGTAGCGGGGATAGCTCCTACGAGCAGTACTTC CSVRRSGDSSYEQYF
- TRBJ2-2 TRBV9 - TGTGCCAGCAGCGTTTCCCTCCCGGGCGGGGAGCTGTTTTTT CASSVSLPGGELFF
- TRBJ1-4 TRBV19 TRBD1 TGTGCCAGTAGCCGGACAGGGTGGCTGGGGGTGTTTTTT CASSRTGWLGVFF
- TRBJ2-7 TRBV18 - TGTGCCAGCTCACCACTGGGGGGAGTCGGGGGGCCGAGCTCCTACGAGCAGTACTTC CASSPLGGVGGPSSYEQYF
once TRBJ1-1 TRBV6-1 - TGTGCCAGCAGTGAATTGGGAACGGGGGCTGAAGCTTTCTTT CASSELGTGAEAFF
- TRBJ1-5 TRBV12-5 TRBD1 TGTGCTAGTGGTTCTTCTGGACAGGTTCCCCACCTTAGCAATCAGCCCCAGCATTTT CASGSSGQVPHLSNQPQHF
- TRBJ2-3 TRBV9 - TGTGCCAGCAGCGTAGCGGGGGATGACACAGATACGCAGTATTTT CASSVAGDDTDTQYF
- TRBJ2-1 TRBV5-1 TRBD1 TGCGCCAGCAGCATCACGACAGGGCTGGATGAGCAGTTCTTC CASSITTGLDEQFF
- TRBJ1-1 TRBV7-2 - TGTGCCAGCAGCCCTCCCGGGACAAGAAATGAAGCTTTCTTT CASSPPGTRNEAFF
- TRBJ2-5 TRBV11-2 - TGTGCCAGCAGCTTCTGGGGGCGCAGGAACCAAGAGACCCAGTACTTC CASSFWGRRNQETQYF
- TRBJ1-2 TRBV11-2 - TGTGCCAGCAGCTTTTGGGGAGGAGCAGTCTATGGCTACACCTTC CASSFWGGAVYGYTF
- TRBJ2-5 TRBV7-9 TRBD2 TGTGCCAGCAGCCTAGGACTAGCCCTCCAAGAGACCCAGTACTTC CASSLGLALQETQYF
- TRBJ2-5 TRBV10-3 TRBD1 TGTGCCATCAGTGAAGGCCAGGGGGTCCCAGAGACCCAGTACTTC CAISEGQGVPETQYF
- TRBJ1-1 TRBV7-6 - TGTGCCAGCAGCCCCGGGACATATAACACTGAAGCTTTCTTT CASSPGTYNTEAFF
- TRBJ2-3 TRBV4-1 TRBD2 TGCGCCAGCAGCCAAGAGGGGAGGGCGGGAGATACGCAGTATTTT CASSQEGRAGDTQYF
- TRBJ2-7 TRBV7-2 TRBD1 TGTGCCAGCAGCTCCCAGGGGGTCCAGTCCTACGAGCAGTACTTC CASSSQGVQSYEQYF
few TRBJ1-2 TRBV6-5 - TGTGCCAGCAGTAAGGCGGGAATCTATGGCTACACCTTC CASSKAGIYGYTF
- TRBJ2-7 TRBV9 - TGTGCCAGCAGCGTGGGGGGGCGTTCCTACGAGCAGTACTTC CASSVGGRSYEQYF
- TRBJ2-3 TRBV7-9 - TGTGCCAGCAGCTTAGTGTCCGGGGGGCAAGATACGCAGTATTTT CASSLVSGGQDTQYF
- TRBJ2-7 TRBV6-1 TRBD2 TGTGCCAGCAGTGAAGCGCGACTAGCGGGGAACCCTTACTACGAGCAGTACTTC CASSEARLAGNPYYEQYF
- TRBJ1-1 TRBV10-1 - TGCGCCAGCAGCAAGACCGGGACTCCGAACACTGAAGCTTTCTTT CASSKTGTPNTEAFF
- TRBJ2-3 TRBV7-2 TRBD2 TGTGCCAGCAGCTTAGAAGCGGGGGGGACAGATACGCAGTATTTT CASSLEAGGTDTQYF
- TRBJ2-7 TRBV5-5 TRBD1 TGTGCCAGCAGCCAGAAACTGACAGGGGCCCCCTACGAGCAGTACTTC CASSQKLTGAPYEQYF
- TRBJ2-3 TRBV5-4 - TGTGCCAGCAGCTTGGCCAAAAGAGGGGATACGCAGTATTTT CASSLAKRGDTQYF
- TRBJ1-1 TRBV6-5 - TGTGCCAGCAGTGTTATTCAGGGAACTGAAGCTTTCTTT CASSVIQGTEAFF
- TRBJ1-3 TRBV7-7 TRBD1 TGTGCTAGCAGCGCGGGACAGCGTGGAAACACCATATATTTT CASSAGQRGNTIYF
- TRBJ1-2 TRBV10-3 - TGCAAAGCGGGAGGGGCGTATGGCTACACCTTC CKAGGAYGYTF
once TRBJ2-5 TRBV10-3 TRBD1 TGTGCCAGCAAACCGGGACAGGGGGCTGAGACCCAGTACTTC CASKPGQGAETQYF
- TRBJ2-3 TRBV6-4 - TGTGCCAGCAGGGTGGGCCCCACAGATACGCAGTATTTT CASRVGPTDTQYF
once TRBJ1-2 TRBV9 - TGTGCCAGCAGCGTAGGGGCCCTGACAAACTATGGCTACACCTTC CASSVGALTNYGYTF
- TRBJ1-5 TRBV9 - TGTGCCAGCAAACAGACCGGCAATCAGCCCCAGCATTTT CASKQTGNQPQHF
few TRBJ1-1 TRBV13 TRBD1 TGTGCCAGCAGCGACCGGACAGGGGCGAACACTGAAGCTTTCTTT CASSDRTGANTEAFF
- TRBJ1-6 TRBV19 - TGTGCCAGTAGTATAGCCGGGGGGTTTAATTCACCCCTCCACTTT CASSIAGGFNSPLHF
- TRBJ2-1 TRBV10-3 TRBD2 TGTGCCACGGAATTTGGGACTAGCGGCAATGAGCAGTTCTTC CATEFGTSGNEQFF
- TRBJ2-7 TRBV29-1 - TGCAGCGTTGAAGATGGTCGGGGTGTTTACGAGCAGTACTTC CSVEDGRGVYEQYF
- TRBJ1-5 TRBV19 TRBD1 TGTGCCAGTAGCCCCGACAGGGGCGCTCTTCAGCCCCAGCATTTT CASSPDRGALQPQHF
few TRBJ1-1 TRBV5-6 - TGTGCCAGCAGCTTGTTTTCGGCGGAGCCTGAAGCTTTCTTT CASSLFSAEPEAFF
- TRBJ1-5 TRBV27 - TGTGCCAGCTCGGAGGACCTCAATCAGCCCCAGCATTTT CASSEDLNQPQHF
- TRBJ1-4 TRBV5-1 TRBD1 TGCGCCAGCCAAACCGGGACAGGGAATGAAAAACTGTTTTTT CASQTGTGNEKLFF
- TRBJ2-2 TRBV7-9 - TGTGCCAGCAGCGAGGGTGGGGTCACCGGGGAGCTGTTTTTT CASSEGGVTGELFF
- TRBJ1-5 TRBV5-5 TRBD1 TGTGCCAGCAGCCTAGACAGGGGGCGACAGCCCCAGCATTTT CASSLDRGRQPQHF
- TRBJ2-7 TRBV6-5 TRBD2 TGTGCCAGCCACCCGGGAGGGGGGCGAACCTACGAGCAGTACTTC CASHPGGGRTYEQYF
- TRBJ1-2 TRBV4-1 TRBD1 TGCGCCAGCAGCCAGGGACAGGTGGTAAACTATGGCTACACCTTC CASSQGQVVNYGYTF
- TRBJ2-7 TRBV7-9 TRBD1 TGTGCCAGCAGCCAGGGACAGGCAGGCGAGCAGTACTTC CASSQGQAGEQYF
- TRBJ1-6 TRBV9 TRBD1 TGTGCCAGCAGCGACCCAGGGGGCGCCATCAATTCACCCCTCCACTTT CASSDPGGAINSPLHF
- TRBJ2-3 TRBV7-9 - TGTGCCAGCAGCTTCCCGGCGGGGGCGGTGTCAGATACGCAGTATTTT CASSFPAGAVSDTQYF
- TRBJ2-1 TRBV10-2 TRBD2 TGCGCCAGCAGTGGGACTAGCGGCTCCTACAATGAGCAGTTCTTC CASSGTSGSYNEQFF
- TRBJ1-3 TRBV30 - TGTGCCTGGACCTATCCGGGGGGGCGATCTGGAAACACCATATATTTT CAWTYPGGRSGNTIYF